This record looks at one T cell receptor beta chain sequence and its context. Antigen: not known. This entry comes from a study of post-analysis software for immune sequencing data. Study as a whole: Disease courses included relapsing-remitting, secondary progressive and progressive-relapsing multiple sclerosis. Study-level points and caveats: Under the F measure, samples that were prepared in one batch clustered strongly together. Normalized Chao1 diversity was significantly lower in multiple sclerosis patients than in controls.

Built from TCR beta cDNA, the libraries had unique molecular identifiers in them. Around 460,000 cDNA molecules came from around 1 to 10 million T cells. TCRdb processed the PCR reads anew with MiXCR; each CDR3 protein has one entry. The sample has hundreds of thousands of distinct CDR3 sequences; more than 50% are singletons. Material: blood. The receptor was isolated from a girl aged 2 to 10 with multiple sclerosis.

CDR3: CASSESRDRQETQYF. CDR3 nucleotides: TGTGCCAGCAGTGAATCAAGAGACAGACAAGAGACCCAGTACTTC. The chain uses TRBV25-1 and TRBJ2-7; D is perhaps TRBD1 (5 bases). The J call may be faulty, since TRBJ2-5 better matches the DNA end. The CDR3 has 15 residues. Germline V gene lookup returns CDR1 MGHDK and CDR2 SYGVNS.